One and the same sample provided the 27 T cell receptor beta chains below, sequenced in a study of blood T cell repertoires in COVID-19. The assay was immunoSEQ multiplex PCR, and TCRdb's table has in-frame clones only and misses some. The sample lists more than 200,000 clones; roughly 90% were seen once. Sequenced: peripheral blood. The receptor source for this set is a young man with active or convalescent COVID-19.

V is TRBV6-1 and J is TRBJ1-2; D is undetermined. V was shortened by 2 bases and J by 6 bases, with 19 bases between the two germline ends. The CDR3 sequence is 16 residues long. Germline V CDR1 and CDR2: MNHNS, SASEGT. The CDR3 region is CASSERGYRLLHGYTF. The CDR3 DNA follows: TGTGCCAGCAGTGAACGGGGATACCGCCTGTTACATGGCTACACCTTC.

This chain joins TRBV7-2 and TRBJ2-1, with TRBD1 identical over 7 bases. J gave up 0 bases and V 5 bases, and 7 bases lay outside the gene matches. The CDR3 covers 16 residues. The V gene's germline CDR1 is SGHTA and CDR2 FQGNSA. The CDR3 is CASSPGGQASYNEQFF. Here the CDR3 DNA reads TGTGCCAGCAGCCCCGGCGGACAGGCCTCCTACAATGAGCAGTTCTTC.

This clone was seen a few times. The V and J genes are TRBV6-5 and TRBJ2-2; TRBD1 is a possible D gene (7 bases). Germline values: CDR1 MNHEY, CDR2 SVGAGI. The CDR3 runs 14 residues. With 10 bases removed from V and 2 bases from J, the gap between germline ends came to 14 bases. For the CDR3, the DNA is TGTGCCACCCGGAGGGGGCAAAACACCGGGGAGCTGTTTTTT. Its translation is CATRRGQNTGELFF.

The chain combines TRBV6-5 with TRBJ2-3, with TRBD2 matching over 8 bases. The germline V gene encodes CDR1 MNHEY and CDR2 SVGAGI. CDR3 size: 15 residues. V lost 6 bases and J lost 5; bases outside the gene matches: 10. The CDR3 is CASRRGGGHQDTQYF. The CDR3 region has the DNA TGTGCCAGCAGACGCGGCGGGGGGCATCAAGATACGCAGTATTTT.

The chain is built from TRBV9 and TRBJ2-7; TRBD1 aligns across 9 bases. The CDR3 totals 14 residues. The germline V gene encodes CDR1 SGDLS and CDR2 YYNGEE. V was clipped by 0 bases and J by 2 bases; unmatched bases: 0. Here the CDR3 DNA reads TGTGCCAGCAGCGTAGGGGACAGGGCCTACGAGCAGTACTTC. This gives the protein CASSVGDRAYEQYF. The full variable domain, with the rest looked up from reference TRBV9 and TRBJ2-7, is DSGVTQTPKHLITATGQRVTLRCSPRSGDLSVYWYQQSLDQGLQFLIQYYNGEERAKGNILERFSAQQFPDLHSELNLSSLELGDSALYFCASSVGDRAYEQYFGPGTRLTVT.

To note about this clone: Other DNA sequences from this sample encode an identical CDR3 as well. The V gene is TRBV18, the J gene TRBJ1-1; D not certain. The CDR3 runs 13 residues. Germline V gene sequence: CDR1 KGHSH, CDR2 LQKENI. V lost 2 bases, J lost 0 bases, and 4 bases lay in between. The CDR3 is CASSPDLNTEAFF. The CDR3 bases are TGTGCCAGCTCACCAGACTTGAACACTGAAGCTTTCTTT.

The chain carries TRBV2 and TRBJ2-1, with TRBD2 matching over 11 bases. CDR3 length: 16 amino acids. Germline CDR1 is SNHLY and CDR2 is FYNNEI. J was trimmed by 0 bases and V by 6 bases; bases with no gene match: 4. CDR3 region: CASRETSGDSYNEQFF. In DNA, the CDR3 is TGTGCCAGCAGGGAGACTAGCGGGGACTCCTACAATGAGCAGTTCTTC.

The V and J genes are TRBV7-2 and TRBJ2-4; 11 bases are a match to TRBD2. Germline V gene data show CDR1 as SGHTA and CDR2 as FQGNSA. The CDR3 totals 18 residues. After removal of 0 bases from V and 1 base from J, the junction contained 5 bases not matched to a gene. The CDR3 loop reads CASSLALAGAGAKNIQYF. The CDR3 nucleotides read TGTGCCAGCAGCTTAGCACTAGCGGGGGCGGGGGCCAAAAACATTCAGTACTTC.

The CDR3 spells CASSQTGTGESGGAPTDTQYF. The CDR3 DNA is TGTGCCAGCAGCCAAACCGGGACAGGGGAAAGCGGGGGGGCCCCTACAGATACGCAGTATTTT. V and J are TRBV4-2 and TRBJ2-3; D possibly uses TRBD1 or TRBD2 (10 bases each). Between the trimmed V and J ends, which lost 2 bases and 3 bases, there was a span of 30 bases. This CDR3 comprises 21 residues. CDR1 LGHNA and CDR2 YNFKEQ come from the germline V gene.

The chain carries TRBV18 and TRBJ1-2, with 10 bases that match TRBD1. The germline V gene encodes CDR1 KGHSH and CDR2 LQKENI. The J segment lost 2 bases and the V segment lost 4 bases, leaving 4 bases of the junction unmatched. CDR3 size: 15 residues. The CDR3 bases are TGTGCCAGCTCACTACGGGACAGGGGCAACTATGGCTACACCTTC. Encoded protein: CASSLRDRGNYGYTF.

This chain uses TRBV6-5 with TRBJ1-1, with a possible D match to TRBD1 (5 bases). Germline CDR1 MNHEY, CDR2 SVGAGI. The CDR3 contains 14 residues. The germline V and J ends were trimmed by 7 bases and 4 bases, with 16 bases remaining between them. CDR3 sequence (DNA): TGTGCCAGCACCCCCGGCAGGGCTGTCACTGAAGCTTTCTTT. Translated, it gives CASTPGRAVTEAFF.

The rearrangement joins TRBV5-6 to TRBJ2-7; D remains unclear. CDR3 size: 15 residues. Germline CDR1 is SGHDT and CDR2 is YYEEEE. Trimming shortened V by 0 bases and J by 2 bases, and 12 bases separated the two germline ends. The CDR3 DNA is TGTGCCAGCAGCTTGGGAGGTGTGCTTGCCTACGAGCAGTACTTC. Translation gives CASSLGGVLAYEQYF. The whole variable domain, filled in from reference TRBV5-6 and TRBJ2-7, reads DAGVTQSPTHLIKTRGQQVTLRCSPKSGHDTVSWYQQALGQGPQFIFQYYEEEERQRGNFPDRFSGHQFPNYSSELNVNALLLGDSALYLCASSLGGVLAYEQYFGPGTRLTVT.

A word on this clone: The junction shows a germline mismatch at one end, possibly a read error. The J gene is TRBJ2-1, the V gene TRBV25-1; 11 bases are a match to TRBD2. There are 14 residues in the CDR3. Germline CDR1 is MGHDK and CDR2 is SYGVNS. The chain's CDR3 is CASSLAGGYTEQFF. CDR3 DNA sequence: TGTGCCAGCAGTTTAGCGGGGGGGTACACTGAGCAGTTCTTC.

The rearrangement uses TRBV7-9 and TRBJ2-7; D not resolved. Trimming pared 4 bases from V and 4 bases from J, leaving 11 bases between. CDR1 is SEHNR and CDR2 is FQNEAQ in the germline V gene (reference sequence). The CDR3 totals 13 residues. The CDR3, as DNA: TGTGCCAGCAGCTCCCATAGTTTATACGAGCAGTACTTC. Its protein is CASSSHSLYEQYF.

The rearrangement uses TRBV11-2 and TRBJ1-5; 10 positions match TRBD1. CDR3 length: 17 amino acids. CDR1 and CDR2 from the germline V gene are SGHAT and FQNNGV. V shed 1 base, J shed 5 bases, and the junction held 8 bases outside the gene matches. The CDR3 DNA is TGTGCCAGCAGCTTAGGGCCCGGGACAGGGGTCTATCAGCCCCAGCATTTT. Protein sequence: CASSLGPGTGVYQPQHF.

The rearrangement uses TRBV3-1 (or the pseudogene TRBV3-2) and TRBJ2-5, with TRBD2 matching over 10 bases. Germline CDR1 LGHDT, CDR2 YNNKEL (reference sequence). The CDR3 length is 16 residues. Losses at the gene ends were 4 bases for V and 6 bases for J; bases not matched to a gene: 11. The CDR3 nucleotides read TGTGCCAGCAGCCCTCCCCTTAGCGGGGGGAGGCAGACCCAGTACTTC. It translates to CASSPPLSGGRQTQYF.

The V call is TRBV7-2, the J call TRBJ1-3; TRBD1 might be the D (5 bases). Per germline, CDR1 SGHTA and CDR2 FQGNSA. The CDR3 length is 16 residues. Trimming took off 2 bases at V and 4 bases at J, with 15 bases between the two ends. CDR3 sequence (DNA): TGTGCCAGCAGCTTACTCCAGGGTGGGCTCGGAAACACCATATATTTT. Protein: CASSLLQGGLGNTIYF.

V is TRBV18 and J is TRBJ1-2; D is perhaps TRBD1 (6 bases). CDR3 length equals 15 residues. CDR1 is KGHSH and CDR2 is LQKENI in the germline V gene. V was trimmed by 5 bases and J by 0 bases, leaving 13 bases between them. CDR3: CASSTRTDPNYGYTF. The CDR3 nucleotides are TGTGCCAGCTCAACGCGGACAGATCCTAACTATGGCTACACCTTC.

The chain uses TRBV6-2 or TRBV6-3 and TRBJ2-1, with D possibly TRBD1 on 8 matching bases. Germline loops: CDR1 MNHEY, CDR2 SVGEGT. V shed 2 bases and J shed 5 bases, with 16 bases lying between them. CDR3 size: 16 residues. The CDR3 is CASSYQGASGNNEQFF. CDR3 nucleotide sequence: TGTGCCAGCAGTTACCAGGGGGCTAGCGGAAACAATGAGCAGTTCTTC.

Only a few counts were recorded for this clone. This chain links TRBV6-5 with TRBJ2-7; TRBD2 aligns across 9 bases. V was pared by 4 bases and J by 5 bases, with 6 bases of the junction left unmatched. CDR3 length equals 14 residues. The germline V gene encodes CDR1 MNHEY and CDR2 SVGAGI. CDR3 amino acids: CASSSPRGGDEQYF. Written as DNA, the CDR3 is TGTGCCAGCAGTTCCCCCCGCGGGGGGGACGAGCAGTACTTC.

The chain recombines TRBV4-2 with TRBJ2-2; 11 nucleotides align to TRBD2. Germline-derived CDR1 and CDR2 are LGHNA and YNFKEQ. Losses at the gene ends were 7 bases for V and 5 bases for J; bases not matched to a gene: 15. This CDR3 is built from 18 residues. The DNA of the CDR3 is TGTGCCAGCACCCCATGGGCTAGCGGGGGGTCGGGAACCGGGGAGCTGTTTTTT. Amino acid sequence: CASTPWASGGSGTGELFF.

The gene calls are TRBV9 and TRBJ1-2, with 9 nucleotides matching TRBD1. Trimming cost V 3 bases and J 3 bases; bases outside gene matches: 9. The CDR3 runs to 16 residues. Germline V gene lookup returns CDR1 SGDLS and CDR2 YYNGEE. The DNA for the CDR3 is TGTGCCAGCAGCGGTCCGGGACAGGGAAAGGACTATGGCTACACCTTC. Amino acid sequence: CASSGPGQGKDYGYTF. The full variable domain, with the rest looked up from reference TRBV9 and TRBJ1-2, is DSGVTQTPKHLITATGQRVTLRCSPRSGDLSVYWYQQSLDQGLQFLIQYYNGEERAKGNILERFSAQQFPDLHSELNLSSLELGDSALYFCASSGPGQGKDYGYTFGSGTRLTVV.

To note about this clone: Other DNA sequences in the sample encode the same CDR3. This chain uses TRBV2 with TRBJ1-2, with no clear D. V lost 2 bases and J 4 bases, leaving 5 bases between the germline ends. CDR1 is SNHLY, CDR2 FYNNEI, per germline. The CDR3 has 12 amino acids. CDR3 protein: CASSESGYGYTF. In DNA, the CDR3 is TGTGCCAGCAGTGAATCGGGCTATGGCTACACCTTC.

The chain combines TRBV5-4 with TRBJ2-3, with 9 bases lining up with TRBD2. The CDR3 runs 16 residues. In germline, CDR1 is SGHNT, CDR2 YYREEE (reference sequence). Germline trimming cut 0 bases from V and 0 bases from J; bases unmatched to any gene: 2. The CDR3 nucleotides read TGTGCCAGCAGCTTGGATAGCGGGGGAAGCACAGATACGCAGTATTTT. Its translation is CASSLDSGGSTDTQYF.

V gene TRBV7-6 combines with J gene TRBJ2-1; 10 bases are a match to TRBD2. The CDR3 contains 19 residues. The V segment lost 1 base and the J segment 2 bases; nucleotides outside the gene matches: 11. CDR1 and CDR2 from the germline V gene are SGHVS and FNYEAQ. CDR3 residues: CASSLVGFSGGQTYNEQFF. As DNA, the CDR3 is TGTGCCAGCAGCTTAGTTGGGTTTAGCGGGGGGCAAACCTACAATGAGCAGTTCTTC.

The J gene is TRBJ1-1, the V gene TRBV6-2 or TRBV6-3, with 8 bases that match TRBD1. The CDR3 is made up of 12 amino acids. V lost 1 base and J lost 8; bases outside the gene matches: 0. Germline V lookup: CDR1 MNHEY, CDR2 SVGEGT. DNA for the CDR3: TGTGCCAGCAGTTACTGGGACAGGGAAGCTTTCTTT. This gives the protein CASSYWDREAFF.

This chain uses TRBV18 with TRBJ2-3, with D tentatively TRBD2 (7 bases). Germline CDR1 and CDR2: KGHSH and LQKENI. Trimming pared 3 bases from V and 2 bases from J, leaving 9 bases between. CDR3 length: 14 amino acids. CDR3 loop: CASSPGGPTDTQYF. As DNA, the CDR3 is TGTGCCAGCTCACCCGGGGGGCCCACAGATACGCAGTATTTT.